This T cell receptor beta chain was identified in a study of T-cell reconstitution after alpha-beta-depleted transplantation in children listed by TCRdb under 2016. Background on the whole study: Using TCR repertoire profiling, the study followed T-cell immune reconstitution in a quantitative way in children after TCRalphabeta/CD19-depleted allogeneic hematopoietic cell transplantation.

Details on this clonotype: The specificity of this receptor is unknown. The junction departs from the called germline gene at one end, perhaps through a read error.

General findings and caveats noted by the study authors: In some patients, the high TCRbeta diversity seen at day 60 was put down to recipient T cells and intrathymic progenitors that had survived conditioning. The apparently early recovery of alphabetaT-cell counts about two months after transplant reportedly depended on only several hundred rapidly expanded clones that came from non-depleted graft cells. The frequencies of hyperexpanded clones fell over the following months, and after one year, T-cell counts and TCRbeta diversity were mostly attributed to newly produced T cells.

Receptor amplification or capture employed PCR. The reads were generated on an Illumina HiSeq 2500. TCR libraries were prepared with molecular barcoding, using unique molecular identifiers to normalize TCRbeta repertoire quantification. TCRdb applied fastp at Q25 and MiXCR to the public reads, then kept only in-frame beta chains. Every entry covers one CDR3 protein and lists the most common genes and DNA from its rows. A total of some 350,000 distinct CDR3 sequences appear in this sample, roughly 16% of them only once. The leading ten clones occupy approximately 38% of the sample. As encoded in the germline V gene, CDR1 is MNHEY while CDR2 is SVGEGT. The cysteine opens and the phenylalanine closes a CDR3 of 12 amino acids. The only DNA kept is the CDR3, 36 bases in frame from the first base. The treatment or condition label of this sample denotes: allogeneic hematopoietic cell transplantation with graft depleted of TCRalphabeta T cells and CD19 B cells. The transplant recipients were children given TCRalphabeta/CD19-depleted allogeneic hematopoietic cell grafts.

The input for sequencing was PBMCs, mostly from graft donor cells, taken 360 days after TCRalphabeta/CD19-depleted stem cell transplant. The V gene is TRBV6-2 or TRBV6-3 and the J gene is TRBJ2-1; no confident D gene assignment can be made. The source of this sequence is a male patient between 2 and 9 years old who had a stem cell transplant for acute lymphoblastic leukemia, so the T cells may come from the graft donor. The CDR3 has the sequence CASVGSHNEQFF. The DNA sequence is as follows: TGTGCCAGCGTAGGCTCCCACAATGAGCAGTTCTTC.